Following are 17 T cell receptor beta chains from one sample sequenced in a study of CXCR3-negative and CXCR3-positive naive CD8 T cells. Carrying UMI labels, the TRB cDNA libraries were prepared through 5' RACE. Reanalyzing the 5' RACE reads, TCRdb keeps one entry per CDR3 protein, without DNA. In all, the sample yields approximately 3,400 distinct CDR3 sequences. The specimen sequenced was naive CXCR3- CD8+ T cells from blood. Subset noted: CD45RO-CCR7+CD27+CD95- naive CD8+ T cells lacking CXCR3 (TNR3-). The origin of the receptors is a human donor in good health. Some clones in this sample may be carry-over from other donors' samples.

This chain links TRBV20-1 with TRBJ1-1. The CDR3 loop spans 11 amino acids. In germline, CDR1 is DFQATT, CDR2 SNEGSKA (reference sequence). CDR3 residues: CSARWGTEAFF.

This CDR3 reads CASLEGTEAFF. V and J are TRBV7-9 and TRBJ1-1; TCRdb's D call of TRBD1 is untestable without DNA. Germline assignment: CDR1 SEHNR and CDR2 FQNEAQ (reference sequence). The CDR3 sequence is 11 residues long.

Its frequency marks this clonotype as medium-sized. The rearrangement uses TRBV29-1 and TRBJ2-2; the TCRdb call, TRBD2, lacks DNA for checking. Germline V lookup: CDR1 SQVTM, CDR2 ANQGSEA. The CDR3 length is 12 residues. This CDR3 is CSVAMGGGELFF.

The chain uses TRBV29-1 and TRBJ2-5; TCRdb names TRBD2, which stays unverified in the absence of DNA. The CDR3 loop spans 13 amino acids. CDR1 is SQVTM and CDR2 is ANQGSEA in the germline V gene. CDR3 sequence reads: CSVEGLAEETQYF.

The CDR3 region is CASGSGGGPGETQYF. The V and J genes are TRBV12-5 and TRBJ2-5; TCRdb gives TRBD1 as the D gene, but with no DNA this cannot be confirmed. CDR3 length equals 15 residues. Germline assignment: CDR1 LGHNT and CDR2 FRNRAP.

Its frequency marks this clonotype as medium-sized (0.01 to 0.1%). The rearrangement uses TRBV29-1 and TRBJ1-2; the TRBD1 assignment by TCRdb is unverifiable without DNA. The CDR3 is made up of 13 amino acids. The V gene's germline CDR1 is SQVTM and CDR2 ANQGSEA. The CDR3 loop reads CSVELTDRYGYTF.

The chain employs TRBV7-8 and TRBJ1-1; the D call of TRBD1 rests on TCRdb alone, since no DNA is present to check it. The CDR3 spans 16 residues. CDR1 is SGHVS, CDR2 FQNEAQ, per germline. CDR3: CASSRKQDSLSTAAFF.

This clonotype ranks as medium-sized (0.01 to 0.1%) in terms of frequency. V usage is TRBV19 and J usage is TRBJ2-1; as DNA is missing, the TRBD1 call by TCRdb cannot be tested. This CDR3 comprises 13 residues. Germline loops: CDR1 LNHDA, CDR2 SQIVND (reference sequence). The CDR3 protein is CASSVTGDNEQFF.

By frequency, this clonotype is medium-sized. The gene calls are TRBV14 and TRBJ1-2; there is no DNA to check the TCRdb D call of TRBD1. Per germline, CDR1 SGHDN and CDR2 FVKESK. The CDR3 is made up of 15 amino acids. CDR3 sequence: CASSQTVGASYGYTF. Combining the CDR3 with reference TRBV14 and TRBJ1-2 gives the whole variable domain EAGVTQFPSHSVIEKGQTVTLRCDPISGHDNLYWYRRVMGKEIKFLLHFVKESKQDESGMPNNRFLAERTGGTYSTLKVQPAELEDSGVYFCASSQTVGASYGYTFGSGTRLTVV.

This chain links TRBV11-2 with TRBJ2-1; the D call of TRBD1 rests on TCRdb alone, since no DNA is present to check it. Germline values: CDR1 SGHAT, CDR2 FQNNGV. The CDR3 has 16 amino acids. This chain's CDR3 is CASSLGGRSSYNEQFF.

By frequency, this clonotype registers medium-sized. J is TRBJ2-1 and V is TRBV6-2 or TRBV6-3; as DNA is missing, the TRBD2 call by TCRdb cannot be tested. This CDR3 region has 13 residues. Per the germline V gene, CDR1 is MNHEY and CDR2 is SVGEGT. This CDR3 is CASSNLAGNEQFF.

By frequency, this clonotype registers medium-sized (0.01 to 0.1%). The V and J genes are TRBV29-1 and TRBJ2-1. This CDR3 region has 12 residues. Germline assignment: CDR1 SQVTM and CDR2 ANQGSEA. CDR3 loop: CSAGLVDNEQFF.

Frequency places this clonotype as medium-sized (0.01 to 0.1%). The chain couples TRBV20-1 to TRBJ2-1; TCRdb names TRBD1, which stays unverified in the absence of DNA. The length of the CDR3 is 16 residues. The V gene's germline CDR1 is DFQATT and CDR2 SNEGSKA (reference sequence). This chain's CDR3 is CSARPSTGTVGNEQFF.

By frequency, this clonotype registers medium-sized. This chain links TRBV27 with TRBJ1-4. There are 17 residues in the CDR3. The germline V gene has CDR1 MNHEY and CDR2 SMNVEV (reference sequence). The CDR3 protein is CASSTISPRATNEKLFF.

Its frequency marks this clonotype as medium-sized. The CDR3 sequence is CASSWTTSGNEQFF. The chain links TRBV6-6 to TRBJ2-1; no DNA is available, so the TRBD2 call from TCRdb remains unchecked. The germline CDR1 and CDR2 sequences are MNHNY and SVGAGI (reference sequence). This CDR3 comprises 14 residues.

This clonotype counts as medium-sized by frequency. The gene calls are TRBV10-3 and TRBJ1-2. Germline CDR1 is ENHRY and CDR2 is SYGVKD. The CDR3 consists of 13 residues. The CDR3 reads CAIQVGGAYGYTF.

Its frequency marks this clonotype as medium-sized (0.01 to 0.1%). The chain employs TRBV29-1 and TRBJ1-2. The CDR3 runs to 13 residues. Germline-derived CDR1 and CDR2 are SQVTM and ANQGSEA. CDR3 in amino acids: CSAIIDFRYGYTF.